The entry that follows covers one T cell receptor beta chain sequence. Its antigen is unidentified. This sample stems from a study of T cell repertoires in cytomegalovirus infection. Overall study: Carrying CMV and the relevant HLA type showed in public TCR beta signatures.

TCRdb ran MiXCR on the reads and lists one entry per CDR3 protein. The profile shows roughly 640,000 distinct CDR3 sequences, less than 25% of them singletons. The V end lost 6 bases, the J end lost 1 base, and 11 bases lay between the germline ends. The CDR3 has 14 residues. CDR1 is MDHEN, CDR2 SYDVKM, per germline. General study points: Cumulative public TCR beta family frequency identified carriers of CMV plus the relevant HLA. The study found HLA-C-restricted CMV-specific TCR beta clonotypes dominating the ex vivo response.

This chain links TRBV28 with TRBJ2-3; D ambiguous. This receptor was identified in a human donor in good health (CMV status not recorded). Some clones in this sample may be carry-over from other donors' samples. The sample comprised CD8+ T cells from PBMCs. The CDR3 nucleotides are TGTGCCAGCAGCGGAACTGTCGGCACAGATACGCAGTATTTT. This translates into CASSGTVGTDTQYF.